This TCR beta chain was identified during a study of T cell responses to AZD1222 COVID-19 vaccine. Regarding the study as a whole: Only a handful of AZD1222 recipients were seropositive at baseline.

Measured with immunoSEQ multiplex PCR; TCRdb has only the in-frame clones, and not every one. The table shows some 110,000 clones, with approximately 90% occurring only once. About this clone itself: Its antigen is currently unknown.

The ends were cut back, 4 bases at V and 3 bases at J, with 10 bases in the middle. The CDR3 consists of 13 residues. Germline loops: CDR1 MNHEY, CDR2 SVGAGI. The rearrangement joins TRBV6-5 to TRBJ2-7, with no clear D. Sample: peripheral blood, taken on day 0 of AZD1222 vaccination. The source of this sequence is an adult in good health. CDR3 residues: CASSSTDGYEQYF. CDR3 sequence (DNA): TGTGCCAGCAGTTCAACTGACGGCTACGAGCAGTACTTC.